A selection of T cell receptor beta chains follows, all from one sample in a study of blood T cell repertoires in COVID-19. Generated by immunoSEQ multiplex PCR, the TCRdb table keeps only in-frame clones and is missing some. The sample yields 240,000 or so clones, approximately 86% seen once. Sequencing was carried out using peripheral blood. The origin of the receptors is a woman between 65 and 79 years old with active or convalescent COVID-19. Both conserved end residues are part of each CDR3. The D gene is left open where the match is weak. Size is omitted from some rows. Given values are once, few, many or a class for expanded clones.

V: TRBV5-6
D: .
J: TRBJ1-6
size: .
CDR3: CASSLGQAYNSPLHF
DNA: TGTGCCAGCAGCTTGGGGCAGGCCTATAATTCACCCCTCCACTTT

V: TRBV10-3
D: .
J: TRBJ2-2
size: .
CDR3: CAISARQTNTGELFF
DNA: TGTGCCATCAGTGCGAGACAGACGAACACCGGGGAGCTGTTTTTT

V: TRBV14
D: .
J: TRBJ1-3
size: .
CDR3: CASSPSAGNTIYF
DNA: TGTGCCAGCAGCCCGAGTGCGGGAAACACCATATATTTT

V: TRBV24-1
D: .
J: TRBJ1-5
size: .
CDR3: CATRGGGDQPQHF
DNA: TGTGCCACCCGGGGCGGGGGCGATCAGCCCCAGCATTTT

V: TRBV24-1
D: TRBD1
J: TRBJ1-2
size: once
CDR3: CATRGQGGNYGYTF
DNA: TGTGCCACCAGGGGACAGGGGGGGAACTATGGCTACACCTTC

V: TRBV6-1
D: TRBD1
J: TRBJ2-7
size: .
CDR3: CASSDGTGASYEQYF
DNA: TGTGCCAGCAGTGACGGGACAGGTGCCTCCTACGAGCAGTACTTC

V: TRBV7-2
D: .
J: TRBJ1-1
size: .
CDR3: CANLRGGDTEAFF
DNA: TGTGCCAACCTCAGGGGAGGGGACACTGAAGCTTTCTTT

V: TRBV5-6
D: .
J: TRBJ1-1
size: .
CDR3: CASSWGPISGGTEAFF
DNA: TGTGCCAGCAGCTGGGGCCCAATTTCGGGAGGTACTGAAGCTTTCTTT

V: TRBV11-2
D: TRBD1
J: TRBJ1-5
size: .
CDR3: CASNRQGSNQPQHF
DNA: TGTGCCAGCAACAGACAGGGAAGCAATCAGCCCCAGCATTTT

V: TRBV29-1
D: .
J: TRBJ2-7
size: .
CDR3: CSVHSLEEQYF
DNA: TGCAGCGTTCACTCCCTCGAGGAGCAGTACTTC

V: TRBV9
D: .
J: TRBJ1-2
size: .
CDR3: CASSVSLNRENYGYTF
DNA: TGTGCCAGCAGCGTATCCCTCAACAGGGAGAACTATGGCTACACCTTC

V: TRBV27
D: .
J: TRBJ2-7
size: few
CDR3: CASSLSVASPPEQYF
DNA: TGTGCCAGCAGTTTATCGGTAGCGTCACCCCCGGAGCAGTACTTC

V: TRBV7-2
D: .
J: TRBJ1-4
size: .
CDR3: CASSLREKLFF
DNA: TGTGCCAGCAGCTTACGTGAAAAACTGTTTTTT

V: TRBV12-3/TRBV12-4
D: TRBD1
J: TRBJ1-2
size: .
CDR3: CASSQGVGGYTF
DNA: TGTGCCAGCAGCCAGGGGGTGGGCGGCTACACCTTC

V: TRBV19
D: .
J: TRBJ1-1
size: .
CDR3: CASRMQGGTEAFF
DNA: TGTGCCAGCCGAATGCAGGGTGGTACTGAAGCTTTCTTT